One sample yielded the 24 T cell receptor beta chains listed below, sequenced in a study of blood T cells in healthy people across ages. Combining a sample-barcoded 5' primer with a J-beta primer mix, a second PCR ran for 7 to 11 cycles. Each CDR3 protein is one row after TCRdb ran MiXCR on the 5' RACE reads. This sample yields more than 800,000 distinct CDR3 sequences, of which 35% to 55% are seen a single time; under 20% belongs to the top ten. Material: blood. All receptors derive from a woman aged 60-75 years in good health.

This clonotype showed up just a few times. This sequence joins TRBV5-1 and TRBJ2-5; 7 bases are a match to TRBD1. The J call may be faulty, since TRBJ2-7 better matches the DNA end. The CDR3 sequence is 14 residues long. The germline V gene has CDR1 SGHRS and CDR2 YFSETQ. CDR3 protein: CASSLGQGNNEQYF. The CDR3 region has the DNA TGCGCCAGCAGCTTGGGACAGGGTAATAACGAGCAGTACTTC.

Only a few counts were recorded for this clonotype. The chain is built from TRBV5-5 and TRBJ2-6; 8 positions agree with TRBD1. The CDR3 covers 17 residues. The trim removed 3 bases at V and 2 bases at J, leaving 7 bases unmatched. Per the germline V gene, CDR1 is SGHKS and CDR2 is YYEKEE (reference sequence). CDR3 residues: CASSSPRTGTGANVLTF. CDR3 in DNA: TGTGCCAGCAGCTCTCCCCGGACAGGGACTGGGGCCAACGTCCTGACTTTC.

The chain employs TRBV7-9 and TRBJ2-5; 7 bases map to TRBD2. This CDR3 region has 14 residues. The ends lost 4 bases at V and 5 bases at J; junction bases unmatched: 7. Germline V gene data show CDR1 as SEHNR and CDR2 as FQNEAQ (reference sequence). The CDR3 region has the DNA TGTGCCAGCAGCTCCCGAGCGGGATTGGAGACCCAGTACTTC. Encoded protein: CASSSRAGLETQYF.

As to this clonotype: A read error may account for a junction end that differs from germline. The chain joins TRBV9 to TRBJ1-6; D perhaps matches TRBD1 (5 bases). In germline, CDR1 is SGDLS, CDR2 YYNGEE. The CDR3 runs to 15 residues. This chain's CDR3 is CASSPPGELNSPFHF. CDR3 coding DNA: TGTGCCAGCAGCCCCCCGGGGGAACTCAATTCACCCTTCCACTTT.

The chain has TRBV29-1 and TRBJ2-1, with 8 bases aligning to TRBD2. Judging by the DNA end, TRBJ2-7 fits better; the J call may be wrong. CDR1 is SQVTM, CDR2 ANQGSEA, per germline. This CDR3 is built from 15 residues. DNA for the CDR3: TGCAGCTTATCAACTAGCGGAACAACCTACAATGAGCAGTACTTC. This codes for CSLSTSGTTYNEQYF.

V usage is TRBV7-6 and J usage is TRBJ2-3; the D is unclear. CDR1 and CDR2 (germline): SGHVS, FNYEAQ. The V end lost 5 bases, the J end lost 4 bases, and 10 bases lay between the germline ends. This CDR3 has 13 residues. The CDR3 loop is CASSRWPADTQYF. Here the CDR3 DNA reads TGTGCCAGCAGCCGATGGCCCGCAGATACGCAGTATTTT.

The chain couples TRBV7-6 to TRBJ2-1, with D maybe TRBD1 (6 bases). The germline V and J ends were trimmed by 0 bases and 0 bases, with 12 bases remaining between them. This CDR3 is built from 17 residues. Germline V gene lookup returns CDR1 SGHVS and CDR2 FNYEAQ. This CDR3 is CASSLAAGRGSYNEQFF. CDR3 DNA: TGTGCCAGCAGCTTAGCTGCTGGCAGGGGCTCCTACAATGAGCAGTTCTTC.

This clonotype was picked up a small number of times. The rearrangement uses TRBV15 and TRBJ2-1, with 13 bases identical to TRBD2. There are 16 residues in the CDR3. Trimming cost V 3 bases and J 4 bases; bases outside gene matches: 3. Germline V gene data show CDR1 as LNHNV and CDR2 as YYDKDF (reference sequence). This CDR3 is CATSSGTSGIYNEQFF. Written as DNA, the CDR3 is TGTGCCACCAGCAGTGGGACTAGCGGGATATACAATGAGCAGTTCTTC.

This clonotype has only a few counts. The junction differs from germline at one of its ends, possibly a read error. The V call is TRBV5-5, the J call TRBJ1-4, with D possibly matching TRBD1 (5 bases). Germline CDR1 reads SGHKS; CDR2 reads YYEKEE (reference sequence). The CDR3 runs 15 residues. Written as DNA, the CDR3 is TGTGCCAGCAGCTTGGAGAACAGGATCAATGACAAACTGTTTTTT. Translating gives CASSLENRINDKLFF.

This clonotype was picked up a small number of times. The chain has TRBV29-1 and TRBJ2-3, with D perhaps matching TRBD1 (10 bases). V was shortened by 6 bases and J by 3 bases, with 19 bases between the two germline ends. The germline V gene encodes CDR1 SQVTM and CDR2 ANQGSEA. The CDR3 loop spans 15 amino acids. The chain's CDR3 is CSVAGGTGATDTQYF. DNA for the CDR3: TGCAGCGTCGCGGGAGGGACAGGGGCAACAGATACGCAGTATTTT.

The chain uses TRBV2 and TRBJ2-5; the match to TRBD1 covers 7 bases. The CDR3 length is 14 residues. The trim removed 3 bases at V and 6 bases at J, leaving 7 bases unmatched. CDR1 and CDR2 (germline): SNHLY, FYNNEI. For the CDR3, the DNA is TGTGCCAGCAGTGATACTTCCAGGGGGAAGACCCAGTACTTC. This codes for CASSDTSRGKTQYF.

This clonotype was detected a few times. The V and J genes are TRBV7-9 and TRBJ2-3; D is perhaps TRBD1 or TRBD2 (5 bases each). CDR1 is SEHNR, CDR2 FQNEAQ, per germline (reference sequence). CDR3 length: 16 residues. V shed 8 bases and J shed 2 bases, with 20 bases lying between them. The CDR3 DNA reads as TGTGCCAGCGACCCTGGGGGTGGGGTGGACACAGATACGCAGTATTTT. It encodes CASDPGGGVDTDTQYF.

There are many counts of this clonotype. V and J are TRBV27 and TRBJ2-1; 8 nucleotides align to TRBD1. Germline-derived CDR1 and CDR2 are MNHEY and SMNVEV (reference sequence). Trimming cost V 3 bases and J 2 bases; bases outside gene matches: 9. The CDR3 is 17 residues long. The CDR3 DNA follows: TGTGCCAGCAGTTTTCGACCGGACAGGGTGGCCTACAATGAGCAGTTCTTC. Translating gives CASSFRPDRVAYNEQFF.

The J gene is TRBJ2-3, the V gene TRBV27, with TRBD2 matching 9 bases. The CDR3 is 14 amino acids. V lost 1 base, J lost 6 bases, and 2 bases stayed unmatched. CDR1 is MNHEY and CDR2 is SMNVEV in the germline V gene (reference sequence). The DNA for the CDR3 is TGTGCCAGCAGTTTATGGACTAGCGCCGATACGCAGTATTTT. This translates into CASSLWTSADTQYF.

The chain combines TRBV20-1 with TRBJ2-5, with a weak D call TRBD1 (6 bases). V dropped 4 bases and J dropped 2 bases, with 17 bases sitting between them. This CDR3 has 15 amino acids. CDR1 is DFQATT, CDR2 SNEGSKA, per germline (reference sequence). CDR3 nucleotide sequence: TGCAGTGCTATCCTAGGGGGTTTGGGGCAAGAGACCCAGTACTTC. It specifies CSAILGGLGQETQYF.

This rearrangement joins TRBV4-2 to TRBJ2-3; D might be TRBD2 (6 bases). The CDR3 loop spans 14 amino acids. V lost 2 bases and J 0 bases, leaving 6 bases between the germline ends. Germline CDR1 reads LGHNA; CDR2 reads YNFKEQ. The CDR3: CASSQRGSTDTQYF. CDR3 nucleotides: TGTGCCAGCAGCCAACGGGGGAGCACAGATACGCAGTATTTT.

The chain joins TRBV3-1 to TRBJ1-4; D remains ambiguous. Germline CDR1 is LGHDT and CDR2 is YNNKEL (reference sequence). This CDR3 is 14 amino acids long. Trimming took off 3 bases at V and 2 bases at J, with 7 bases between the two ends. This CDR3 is CASSQGWTNEKLFF. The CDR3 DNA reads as TGTGCCAGCAGCCAGGGGTGGACTAATGAAAAACTGTTTTTT.

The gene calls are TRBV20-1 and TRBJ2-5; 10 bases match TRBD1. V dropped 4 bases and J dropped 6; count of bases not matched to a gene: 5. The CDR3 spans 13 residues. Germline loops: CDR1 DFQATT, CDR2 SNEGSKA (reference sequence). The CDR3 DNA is TGCAGTGCTACAGGGACAGGGGCGCAGACCCAGTACTTC. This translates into CSATGTGAQTQYF.

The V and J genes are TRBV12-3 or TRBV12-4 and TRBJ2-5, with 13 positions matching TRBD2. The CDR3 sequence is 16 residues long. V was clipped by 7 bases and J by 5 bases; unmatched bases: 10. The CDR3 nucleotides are TGTGCCAGCAACAAACTAGCGGGAGGGCGGATGGAGACCCAGTACTTC. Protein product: CASNKLAGGRMETQYF.

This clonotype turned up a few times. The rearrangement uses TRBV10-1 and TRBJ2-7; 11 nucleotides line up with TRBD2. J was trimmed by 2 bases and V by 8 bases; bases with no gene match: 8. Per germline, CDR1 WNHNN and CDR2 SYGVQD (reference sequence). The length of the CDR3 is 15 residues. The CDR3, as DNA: TGCGCCAGCTTCCTCACTAGCGGGAGTACCTACGAGCAGTACTTC. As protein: CASFLTSGSTYEQYF.

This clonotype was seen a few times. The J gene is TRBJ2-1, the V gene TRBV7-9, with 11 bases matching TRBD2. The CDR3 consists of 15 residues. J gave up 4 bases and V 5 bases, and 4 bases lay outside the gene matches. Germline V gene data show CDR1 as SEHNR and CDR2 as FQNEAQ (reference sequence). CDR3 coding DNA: TGTGCCAGCAGCGTGACTAGCGGGATTTACAATGAGCAGTTCTTC. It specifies CASSVTSGIYNEQFF.

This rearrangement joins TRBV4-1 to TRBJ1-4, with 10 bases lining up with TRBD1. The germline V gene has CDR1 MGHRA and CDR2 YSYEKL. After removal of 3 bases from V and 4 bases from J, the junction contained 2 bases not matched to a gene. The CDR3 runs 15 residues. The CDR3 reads CASSQGQGLNEKLFF. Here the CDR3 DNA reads TGCGCCAGCAGCCAGGGACAGGGGCTTAATGAAAAACTGTTTTTT.

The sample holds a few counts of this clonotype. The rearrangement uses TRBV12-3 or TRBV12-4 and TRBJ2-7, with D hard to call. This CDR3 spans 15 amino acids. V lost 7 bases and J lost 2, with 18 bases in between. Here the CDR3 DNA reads TGTGCCAGCACTCGGGCGTCGGGCACCGCCTACGAGCAGTACTTC. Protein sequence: CASTRASGTAYEQYF.

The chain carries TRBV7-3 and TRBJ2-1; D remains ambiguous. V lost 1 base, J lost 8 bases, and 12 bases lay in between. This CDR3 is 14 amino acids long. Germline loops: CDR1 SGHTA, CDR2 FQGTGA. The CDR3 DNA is TGTGCCAGCAGCTTAAAAGGGCTGAGCGATGAGCAGTTCTTC. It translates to CASSLKGLSDEQFF.